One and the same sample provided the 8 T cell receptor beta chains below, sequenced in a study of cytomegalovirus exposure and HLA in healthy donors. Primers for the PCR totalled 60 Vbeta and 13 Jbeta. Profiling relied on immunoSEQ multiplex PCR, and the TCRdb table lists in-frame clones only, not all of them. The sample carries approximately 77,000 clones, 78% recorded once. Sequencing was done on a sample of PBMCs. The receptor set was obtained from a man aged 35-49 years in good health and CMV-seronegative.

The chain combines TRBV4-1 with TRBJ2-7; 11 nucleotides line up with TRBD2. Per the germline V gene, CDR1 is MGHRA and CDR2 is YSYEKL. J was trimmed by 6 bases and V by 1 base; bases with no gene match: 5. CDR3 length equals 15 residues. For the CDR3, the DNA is TGCGCCAGCAGCCAAGTAGCGGGAGGGCCATTCGAGCAGTACTTC. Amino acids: CASSQVAGGPFEQYF.

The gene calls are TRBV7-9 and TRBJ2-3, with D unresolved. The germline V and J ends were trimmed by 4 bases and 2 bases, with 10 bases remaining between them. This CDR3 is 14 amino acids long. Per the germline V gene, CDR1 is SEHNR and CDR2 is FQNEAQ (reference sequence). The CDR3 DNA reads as TGTGCCAGCAGCTCCGTGGCAGTCACAGATACGCAGTATTTT. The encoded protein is CASSSVAVTDTQYF. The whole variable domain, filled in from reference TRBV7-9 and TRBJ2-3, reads DTGVSQNPRHKITKRGQNVTFRCDPISEHNRLYWYRQTLGQGPEFLTYFQNEAQLEKSRLLSDRFSAERPKGSFSTLEIQRTEQGDSAMYLCASSSVAVTDTQYFGPGTRLTVL.

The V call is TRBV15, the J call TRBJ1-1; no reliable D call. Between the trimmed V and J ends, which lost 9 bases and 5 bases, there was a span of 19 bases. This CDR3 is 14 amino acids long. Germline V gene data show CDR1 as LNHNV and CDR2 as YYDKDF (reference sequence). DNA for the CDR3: TGTGCCACTCGAGGCGGGTACGATTTAACTGAAGCTTTCTTT. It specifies CATRGGYDLTEAFF.

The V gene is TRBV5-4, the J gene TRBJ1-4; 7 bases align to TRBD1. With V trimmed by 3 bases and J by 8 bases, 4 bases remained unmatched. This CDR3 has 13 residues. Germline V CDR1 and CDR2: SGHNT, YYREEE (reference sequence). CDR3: CASSWTQGEKLFF. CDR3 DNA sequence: TGTGCCAGCAGCTGGACACAGGGGGAAAAACTGTTTTTT.

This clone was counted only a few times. Written as DNA, the CDR3 is TGTGCCAGCAGCGACACAGGGGAAGGGGCTGAAGCTTTCTTT. Amino acids: CASSDTGEGAEAFF. The gene calls are TRBV9 and TRBJ1-1; 7 positions agree with TRBD1. This CDR3 has 14 residues. The V and J ends lost 3 bases and 6 bases, in that order; junction bases with no gene match: 8. From germline, CDR1 is SGDLS and CDR2 YYNGEE.

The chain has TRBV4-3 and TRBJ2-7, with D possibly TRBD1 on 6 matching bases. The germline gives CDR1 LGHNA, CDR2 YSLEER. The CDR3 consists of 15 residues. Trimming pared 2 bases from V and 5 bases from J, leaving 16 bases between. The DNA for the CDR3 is TGCGCCAGCAGCCAATCCTTCCCTGGGGGCCACGAGCAGTACTTC. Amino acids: CASSQSFPGGHEQYF.

The CDR3 loop reads CASSQVTGVYEQYF. DNA for the CDR3: TGCGCCAGCAGCCAAGTCACAGGGGTTTACGAGCAGTACTTC. V usage is TRBV4-3 and J usage is TRBJ2-5; 7 bases map to TRBD1. The better agreement between TRBJ2-7 and the DNA end casts doubt on the J call. This CDR3 contains 14 residues. Germline lookup yields CDR1 LGHNA and CDR2 YSLEER.

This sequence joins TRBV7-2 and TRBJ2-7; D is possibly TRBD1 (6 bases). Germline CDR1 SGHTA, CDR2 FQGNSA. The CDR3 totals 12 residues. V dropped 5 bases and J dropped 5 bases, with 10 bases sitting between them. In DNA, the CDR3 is TGTGCCAGCAGCGCGCACAGGGACGAGCAGTACTTC. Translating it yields CASSAHRDEQYF. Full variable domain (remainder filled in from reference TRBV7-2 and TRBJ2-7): GAGVSQSPSNKVTEKGKDVELRCDPISGHTALYWYRQSLGQGLEFLIYFQGNSAPDKSGLPSDRFSAERTGGSVSTLTIQRTQQEDSAVYLCASSAHRDEQYFGPGTRLTVT.